These 2 T cell receptor beta chains came from one sample sequenced in a study of CD8 T cells in Susac syndrome. RNA was extracted with the RNeasy kit, and a quantity of 0.5 to 1 ug was reverse transcribed using random hexamers. TCRdb redid the calling of the immunoSEQ multiplex PCR reads with MiXCR, one entry per CDR3 protein. The sample has 75,000 to 95,000 distinct CDR3 sequences; approximately 96% are singletons. The sample comprised CD8+ T cells from PBMCs. The receptors derive from a human donor with Susac syndrome.

V is TRBV3-1 and J is TRBJ1-2, with a weak D call TRBD1 (5 bases). From germline, CDR1 is LGHDT and CDR2 YNNKEL (reference sequence). V lost 1 base to trimming and J lost 8 bases, with 14 bases between them. The CDR3 consists of 14 residues. The CDR3 spells CASSQAEGLGGYTF. The CDR3 nucleotides are TGTGCCAGCAGCCAAGCGGAGGGGCTCGGGGGCTACACCTTC.

The table lists this clonotype with a few counts. The chain is built from TRBV5-4 and TRBJ2-7; 7 nucleotides agree with TRBD1. This CDR3 has 14 amino acids. J was trimmed by 2 bases and V by 0 bases; bases with no gene match: 2. Germline assignment: CDR1 SGHNT and CDR2 YYREEE (reference sequence). The CDR3 DNA reads as TGTGCCAGCAGCTTGGGGGACAGTACCTACGAGCAGTACTTC. It translates to CASSLGDSTYEQYF.